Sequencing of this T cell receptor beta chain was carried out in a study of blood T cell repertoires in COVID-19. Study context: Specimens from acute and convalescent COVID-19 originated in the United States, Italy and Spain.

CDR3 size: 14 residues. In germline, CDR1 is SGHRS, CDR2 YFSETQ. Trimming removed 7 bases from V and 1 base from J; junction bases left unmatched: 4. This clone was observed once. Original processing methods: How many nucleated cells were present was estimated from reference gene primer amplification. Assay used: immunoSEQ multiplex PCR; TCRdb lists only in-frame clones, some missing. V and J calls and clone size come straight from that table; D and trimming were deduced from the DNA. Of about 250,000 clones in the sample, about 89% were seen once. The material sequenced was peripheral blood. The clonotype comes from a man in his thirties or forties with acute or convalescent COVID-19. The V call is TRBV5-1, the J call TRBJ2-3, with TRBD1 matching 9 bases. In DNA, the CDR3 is TGCGCCAGCGGGGGACAGGGTCGCACAGATACGCAGTATTTT. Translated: CASGGQGRTDTQYF.